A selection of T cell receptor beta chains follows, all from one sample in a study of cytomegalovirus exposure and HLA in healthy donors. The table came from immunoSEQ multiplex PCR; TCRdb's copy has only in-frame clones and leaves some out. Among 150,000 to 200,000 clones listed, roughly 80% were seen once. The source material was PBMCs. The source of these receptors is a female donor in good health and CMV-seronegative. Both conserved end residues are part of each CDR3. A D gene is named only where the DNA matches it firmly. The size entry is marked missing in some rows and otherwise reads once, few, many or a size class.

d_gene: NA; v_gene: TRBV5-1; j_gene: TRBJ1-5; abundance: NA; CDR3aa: CASSLAPRSGNQPQHF; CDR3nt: TGCGCCAGCAGCTTGGCCCCCAGGTCGGGCAATCAGCCCCAGCATTTT
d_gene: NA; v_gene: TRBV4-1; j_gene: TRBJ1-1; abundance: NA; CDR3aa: CASSQEGRGTEAFF; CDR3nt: TGCGCCAGCAGCCAAGAAGGGAGGGGAACTGAAGCTTTCTTT
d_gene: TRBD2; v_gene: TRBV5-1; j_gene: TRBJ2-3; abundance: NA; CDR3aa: CASSLGLAGRTFTDTQYF; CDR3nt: TGCGCCAGCAGCTTGGGACTAGCGGGTCGGACTTTCACAGATACGCAGTATTTT
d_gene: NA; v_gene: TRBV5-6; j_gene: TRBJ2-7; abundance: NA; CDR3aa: CASSSTYEQYF; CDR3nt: TGTGCCAGCAGCTCTACTTACGAGCAGTACTTC
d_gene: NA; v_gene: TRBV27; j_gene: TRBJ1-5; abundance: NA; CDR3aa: CASSLSGSNQPQHF; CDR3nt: TGTGCCAGCAGTTTATCCGGTAGCAATCAGCCCCAGCATTTT
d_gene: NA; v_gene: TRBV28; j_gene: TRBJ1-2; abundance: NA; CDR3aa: CASSFATGYGYTF; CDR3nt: TGTGCCAGCAGTTTCGCGACAGGTTATGGCTACACCTTC
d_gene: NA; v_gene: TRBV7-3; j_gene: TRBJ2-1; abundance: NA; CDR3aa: CASSPQGPYNEQFF; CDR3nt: TGTGCCAGCAGCCCCCAGGGCCCCTACAATGAGCAGTTCTTC
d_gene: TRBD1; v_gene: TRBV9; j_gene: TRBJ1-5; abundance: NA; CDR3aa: CASSNTGVGQPQHF; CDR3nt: TGTGCCAGCAGCAATACAGGGGTTGGGCAGCCCCAGCATTTT
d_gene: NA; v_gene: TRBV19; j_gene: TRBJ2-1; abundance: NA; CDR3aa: CASKWETGSYNEQFF; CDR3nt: TGTGCCAGTAAGTGGGAGACGGGCTCCTACAATGAGCAGTTCTTC
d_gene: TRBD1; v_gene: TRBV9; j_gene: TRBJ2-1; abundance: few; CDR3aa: CASSVQRGPGEQFF; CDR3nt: TGTGCCAGCAGCGTCCAAAGGGGGCCAGGTGAGCAGTTCTTC
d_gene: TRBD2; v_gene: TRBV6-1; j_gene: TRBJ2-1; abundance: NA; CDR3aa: CASSEEAGGSGEQFF; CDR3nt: TGTGCCAGCAGTGAAGAGGCGGGGGGGTCGGGTGAGCAGTTCTTC
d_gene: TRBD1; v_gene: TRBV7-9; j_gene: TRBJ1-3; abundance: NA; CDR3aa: CASRPDRVRGNTIYF; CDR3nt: TGTGCCAGCAGACCCGACAGGGTGCGGGGAAACACCATATATTTT
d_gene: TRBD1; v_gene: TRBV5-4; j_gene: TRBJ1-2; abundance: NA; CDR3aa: CASSQGGGQAVNNYGYTF; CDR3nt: TGTGCCAGCAGCCAAGGGGGCGGACAGGCGGTTAACAACTATGGCTACACCTTC
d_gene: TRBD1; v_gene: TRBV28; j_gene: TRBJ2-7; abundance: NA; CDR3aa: CASSFPRGLNEQYF; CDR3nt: TGTGCCAGCAGTTTCCCCAGGGGGCTAAACGAGCAGTACTTC
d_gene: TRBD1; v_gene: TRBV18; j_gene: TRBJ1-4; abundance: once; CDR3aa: CASSLGQGQDEKLFF; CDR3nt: TGTGCCAGCTCACTCGGACAGGGTCAAGATGAAAAACTGTTTTTT
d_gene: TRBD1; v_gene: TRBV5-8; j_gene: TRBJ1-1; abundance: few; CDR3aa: CASSITGGENTEAFF; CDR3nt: TGTGCCAGCAGCATAACAGGGGGGGAGAACACTGAAGCTTTCTTT
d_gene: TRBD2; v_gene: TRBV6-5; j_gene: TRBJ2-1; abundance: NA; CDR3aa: CASSYSLAGAHEQFF; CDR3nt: TGTGCCAGCAGTTACTCGCTAGCGGGAGCTCATGAGCAGTTCTTC
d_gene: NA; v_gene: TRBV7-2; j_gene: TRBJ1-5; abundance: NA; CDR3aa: CASSLAPGSSQPQHF; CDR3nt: TGTGCCAGCAGCTTAGCGCCGGGGTCGAGTCAGCCCCAGCATTTT
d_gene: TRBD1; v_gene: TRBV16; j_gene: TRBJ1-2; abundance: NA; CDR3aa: CASSLMPGQGSYTF; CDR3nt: TGTGCCAGCAGCCTGATGCCGGGACAGGGAAGCTACACCTTC
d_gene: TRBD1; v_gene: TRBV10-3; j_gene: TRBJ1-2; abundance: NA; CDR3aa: CAISDFSPDRGQGYTF; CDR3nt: TGTGCCATCAGTGACTTTTCCCCTGACAGGGGGCAAGGCTACACCTTC
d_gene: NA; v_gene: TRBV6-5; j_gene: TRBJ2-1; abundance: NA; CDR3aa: CASRPYSKNEQFF; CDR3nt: TGTGCCAGCAGACCTTACTCGAAGAATGAGCAGTTCTTC
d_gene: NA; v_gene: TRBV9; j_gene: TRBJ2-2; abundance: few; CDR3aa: CASRDTNTGELFF; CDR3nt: TGTGCCAGCAGGGACACAAACACCGGGGAGCTGTTTTTT
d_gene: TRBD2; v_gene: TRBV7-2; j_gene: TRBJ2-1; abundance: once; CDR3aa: CASSLHGGIYNEQFF; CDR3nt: TGTGCCAGCAGCTTACACGGGGGGATTTACAATGAGCAGTTCTTC
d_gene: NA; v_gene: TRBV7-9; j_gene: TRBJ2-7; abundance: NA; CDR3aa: CATGDTSYEQYF; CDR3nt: TGTGCCACCGGGGACACCTCCTACGAGCAGTACTTC
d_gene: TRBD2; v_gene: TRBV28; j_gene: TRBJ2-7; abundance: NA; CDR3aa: CASRATSGSSYEQYF; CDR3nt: TGTGCCAGCAGGGCGACTAGCGGGAGCTCCTACGAGCAGTACTTC
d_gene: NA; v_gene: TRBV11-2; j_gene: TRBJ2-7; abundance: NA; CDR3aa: CASSLAGNEQYF; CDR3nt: TGTGCCAGCAGCTTAGCGGGAAACGAGCAGTACTTC
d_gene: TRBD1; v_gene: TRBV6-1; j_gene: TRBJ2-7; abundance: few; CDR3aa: CASTVTGEVGEQYF; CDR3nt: TGTGCCAGCACGGTGACAGGGGAGGTGGGCGAGCAGTACTTC
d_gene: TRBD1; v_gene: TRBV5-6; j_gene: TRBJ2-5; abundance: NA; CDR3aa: CASSQTGGGETQYF; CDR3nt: TGTGCCAGTAGCCAAACAGGGGGCGGGGAGACCCAGTACTTC
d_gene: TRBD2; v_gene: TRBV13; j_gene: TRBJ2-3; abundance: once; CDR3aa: CASSLVARLAGDTDTQYF; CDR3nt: TGTGCCAGCAGCTTAGTCGCGCGGCTAGCGGGGGACACAGATACGCAGTATTTT
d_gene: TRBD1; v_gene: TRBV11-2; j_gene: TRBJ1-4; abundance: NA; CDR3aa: CASSLRGQGREKLFF; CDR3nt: TGTGCCAGCAGCTTGAGGGGACAGGGACGCGAAAAACTGTTTTTT
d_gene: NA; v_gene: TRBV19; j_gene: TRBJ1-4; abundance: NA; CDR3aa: CASSIGENNEKLFF; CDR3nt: TGTGCCAGTAGTATAGGCGAAAACAATGAAAAACTGTTTTTT
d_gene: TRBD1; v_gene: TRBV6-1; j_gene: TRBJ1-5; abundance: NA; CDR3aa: CASIRTGSVQPQHF; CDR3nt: TGTGCCAGCATCCGGACAGGGAGCGTTCAGCCCCAGCATTTT
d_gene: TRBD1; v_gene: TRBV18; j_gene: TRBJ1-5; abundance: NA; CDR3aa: CASSRDRVLGESNQPQHF; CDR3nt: TGTGCCAGCTCTCGGGACAGGGTGCTAGGTGAAAGCAATCAGCCCCAGCATTTT
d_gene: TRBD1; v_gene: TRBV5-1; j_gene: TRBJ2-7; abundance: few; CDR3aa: CASSLVPGGSSYEQYF; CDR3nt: TGCGCCAGCAGCTTGGTTCCAGGGGGCTCCTCCTACGAGCAGTACTTC
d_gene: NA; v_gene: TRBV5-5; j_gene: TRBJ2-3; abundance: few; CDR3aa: CASSLDIDTQYF; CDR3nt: TGTGCCAGCAGCTTGGATATCGATACGCAGTATTTT
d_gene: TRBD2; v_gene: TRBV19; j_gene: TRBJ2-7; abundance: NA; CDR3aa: CASSIGGSLYEQYF; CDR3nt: TGTGCCAGTAGTATTGGCGGGAGCTTGTACGAGCAGTACTTC
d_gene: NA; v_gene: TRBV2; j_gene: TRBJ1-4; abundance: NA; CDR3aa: CASSSQGLGDEKLFF; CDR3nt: TGTGCCAGCAGTTCGCAGGGGTTGGGGGATGAAAAACTGTTTTTT
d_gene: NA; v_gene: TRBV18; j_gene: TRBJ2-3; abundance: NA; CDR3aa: CASSPPSGTQYF; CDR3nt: TGTGCCAGCTCACCACCGTCGGGTACGCAGTATTTT
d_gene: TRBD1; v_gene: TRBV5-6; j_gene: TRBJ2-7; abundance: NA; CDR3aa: CASSFGPGQVYEQYF; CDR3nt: TGTGCCAGCAGCTTCGGCCCGGGACAGGTCTACGAGCAGTACTTC
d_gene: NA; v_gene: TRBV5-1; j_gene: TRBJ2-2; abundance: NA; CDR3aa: CASSSHLRDSRGGGELFF; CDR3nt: TGCGCCAGCAGCTCCCACCTCCGGGACTCCAGAGGCGGCGGGGAGCTGTTTTTT
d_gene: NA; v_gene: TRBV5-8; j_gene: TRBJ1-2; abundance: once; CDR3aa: CASSSGWGYTF; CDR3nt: TGTGCCAGCAGCTCAGGATGGGGCTACACCTTC
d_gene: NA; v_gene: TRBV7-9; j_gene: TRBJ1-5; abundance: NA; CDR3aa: CASSLGGLGQPQHF; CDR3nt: TGTGCCAGCAGCTTAGGGGGCCTTGGTCAGCCCCAGCATTTT
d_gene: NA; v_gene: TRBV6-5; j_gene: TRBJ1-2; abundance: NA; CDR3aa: CASSYSLQQAGGYTF; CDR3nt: TGTGCCAGCAGTTACTCCCTTCAACAGGCCGGCGGCTACACCTTC
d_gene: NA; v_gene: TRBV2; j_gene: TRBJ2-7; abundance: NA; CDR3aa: CASSGQAYEQYF; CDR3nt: TGTGCCAGCAGTGGACAGGCCTACGAGCAGTACTTC
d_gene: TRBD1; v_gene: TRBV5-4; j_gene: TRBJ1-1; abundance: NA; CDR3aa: CASRREGQGATEAFF; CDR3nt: TGTGCCAGCAGACGAGAAGGACAGGGGGCTACTGAAGCTTTCTTT
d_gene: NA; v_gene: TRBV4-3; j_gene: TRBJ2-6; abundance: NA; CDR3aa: CASSQETSGSWANVLTF; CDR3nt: TGCGCCAGCAGCCAAGAAACAAGCGGATCATGGGCCAACGTCCTGACTTTC
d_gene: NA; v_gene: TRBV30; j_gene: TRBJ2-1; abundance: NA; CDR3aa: CAWGGGTLYNEQFF; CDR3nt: TGTGCCTGGGGTGGCGGGACCCTATACAATGAGCAGTTCTTC
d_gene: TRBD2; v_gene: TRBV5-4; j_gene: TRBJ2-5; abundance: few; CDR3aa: CASSLERGYQETQYF; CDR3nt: TGTGCCAGCAGCTTGGAGCGGGGGTACCAAGAGACCCAGTACTTC
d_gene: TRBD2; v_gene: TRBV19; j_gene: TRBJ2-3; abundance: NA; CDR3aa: CASSGWEKPGQVILAGGRTQYF; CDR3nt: TGTGCCAGTAGCGGTTGGGAAAAGCCGGGACAAGTCATTCTCGCGGGGGGGAGAACGCAGTATTTT
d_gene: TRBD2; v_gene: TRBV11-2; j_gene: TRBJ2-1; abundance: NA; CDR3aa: CASSLDWSSGGEQFF; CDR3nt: TGTGCCAGCAGCTTAGATTGGTCTAGCGGAGGTGAGCAGTTCTTC
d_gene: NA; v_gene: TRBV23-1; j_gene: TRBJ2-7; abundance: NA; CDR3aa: CASSQLGYEQYF; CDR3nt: TGCGCCAGCAGTCAGCTCGGGTACGAGCAGTACTTC
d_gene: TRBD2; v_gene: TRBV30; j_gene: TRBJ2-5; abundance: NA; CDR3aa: CAWSKGLAIETQYF; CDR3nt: TGTGCCTGGAGTAAGGGACTAGCAATTGAGACCCAGTACTTC
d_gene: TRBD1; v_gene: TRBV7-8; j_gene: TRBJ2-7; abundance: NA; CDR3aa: CASRRGTGLYEQYF; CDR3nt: TGTGCCAGCAGGCGAGGGACAGGGCTCTACGAGCAGTACTTC
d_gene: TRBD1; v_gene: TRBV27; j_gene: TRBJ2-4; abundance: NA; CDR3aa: CASSPRQGAKNIQYF; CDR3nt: TGTGCCAGCAGTCCCCGACAGGGGGCCAAAAACATTCAGTACTTC
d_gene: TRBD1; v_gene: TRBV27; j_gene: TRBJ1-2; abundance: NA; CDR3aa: CASSLSGDRGFLANYGYTF; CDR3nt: TGTGCCAGCAGTTTATCAGGAGACAGGGGTTTCCTAGCTAACTATGGCTACACCTTC
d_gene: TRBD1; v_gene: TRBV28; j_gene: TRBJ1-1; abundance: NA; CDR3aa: CASRSGGVSTEAFF; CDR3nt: TGTGCCAGCAGGTCAGGGGGCGTGAGCACTGAAGCTTTCTTT
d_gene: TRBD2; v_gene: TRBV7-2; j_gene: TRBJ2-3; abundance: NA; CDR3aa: CASTSSGGADTQYF; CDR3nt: TGTGCCAGCACTTCTAGCGGGGGGGCAGATACGCAGTATTTT
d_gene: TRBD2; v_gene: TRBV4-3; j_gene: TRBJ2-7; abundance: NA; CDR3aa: CASSQAGGGSPPYEQYF; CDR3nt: TGCGCCAGCAGCCAAGCTGGGGGAGGGAGTCCCCCATACGAGCAGTACTTC
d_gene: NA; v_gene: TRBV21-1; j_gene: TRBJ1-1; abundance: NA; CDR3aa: CASRLGTEAFF; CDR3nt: TGTGCCAGTCGACTCGGCACTGAAGCTTTCTTT